This T cell receptor (beta chain) is from a study of blood T cells in healthy people across ages. Study summary: T cells yielded about one barcoded beta molecule per two cells through template switching.

Drawn from each donor were about 9 milliliters of peripheral blood. Study results and limitations: When set beside aged donors, long-lived donors presented more naive CD4+ cells and higher diversity.

As to this clonotype: Its matching antigen is unknown.

A second PCR, run for about 6 to 11 cycles, used a sample-barcoded 5' primer plus a J-beta primer mix. Every cDNA molecule bore a tag from a template-switch adaptor containing 12 random nucleotides. TCRdb re-derived calls from the 5' RACE reads in MiXCR, one entry per CDR3 protein. The sample shows about 730,000 distinct CDR3 sequences, roughly two fifths of them seen only once. Germline lookup yields CDR1 SGHTA and CDR2 FQGTGA. Trimming cost V 2 bases and J 11 bases; bases outside gene matches: 17. The CDR3 consists of 16 residues. The sample comprised blood. The V and J genes are TRBV7-3 and TRBJ2-5, with 7 bases identical to TRBD1. The clonotype was recovered from a woman aged 55-69 years in good health. CDR3 loop: CASSLAYRDRPPGQYF. The CDR3 DNA is TGTGCCAGCAGCTTAGCCTATCGGGACAGACCCCCGGGGCAGTACTTC.